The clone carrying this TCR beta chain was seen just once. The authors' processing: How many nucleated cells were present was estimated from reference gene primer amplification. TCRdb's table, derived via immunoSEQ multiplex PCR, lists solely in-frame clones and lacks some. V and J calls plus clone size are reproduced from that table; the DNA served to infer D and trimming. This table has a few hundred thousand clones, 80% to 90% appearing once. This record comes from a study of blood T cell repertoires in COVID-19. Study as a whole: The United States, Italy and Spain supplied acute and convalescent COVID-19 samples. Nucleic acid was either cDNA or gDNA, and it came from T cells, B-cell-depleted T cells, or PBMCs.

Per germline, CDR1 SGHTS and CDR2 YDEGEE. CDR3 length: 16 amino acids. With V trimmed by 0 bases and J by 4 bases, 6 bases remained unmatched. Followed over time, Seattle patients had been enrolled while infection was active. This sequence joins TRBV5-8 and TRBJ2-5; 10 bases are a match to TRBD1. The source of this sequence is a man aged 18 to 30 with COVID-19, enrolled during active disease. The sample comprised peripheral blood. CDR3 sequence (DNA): TGTGCCAGCAGCTTGGGGGACAGGGGTGGAGGAGAGACCCAGTACTTC. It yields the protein CASSLGDRGGGETQYF. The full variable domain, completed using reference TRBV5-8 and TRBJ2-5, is EAGVTQSPTHLIKTRGQQATLRCSPISGHTSVYWYQQALGLGLQFLLWYDEGEERNRGNFPPRFSGRQFPNYSSELNVNALELEDSALYLCASSLGDRGGGETQYFGPGTRLLVL.